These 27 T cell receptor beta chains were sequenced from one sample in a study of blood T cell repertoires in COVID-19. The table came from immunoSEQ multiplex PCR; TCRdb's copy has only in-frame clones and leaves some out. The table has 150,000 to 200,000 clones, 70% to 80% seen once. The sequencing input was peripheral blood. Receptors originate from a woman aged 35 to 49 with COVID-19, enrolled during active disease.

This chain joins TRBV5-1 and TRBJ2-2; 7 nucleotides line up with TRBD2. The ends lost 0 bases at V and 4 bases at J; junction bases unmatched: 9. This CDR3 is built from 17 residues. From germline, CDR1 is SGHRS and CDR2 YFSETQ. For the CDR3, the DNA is TGCGCCAGCAGCTTGGCCACCCGGGAGGTCGTCACCGGGGAGCTGTTTTTT. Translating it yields CASSLATREVVTGELFF.

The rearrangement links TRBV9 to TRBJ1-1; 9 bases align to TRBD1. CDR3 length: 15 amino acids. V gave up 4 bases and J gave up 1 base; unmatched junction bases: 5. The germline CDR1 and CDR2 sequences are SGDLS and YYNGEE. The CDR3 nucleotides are TGTGCCAGCAGCATCGGGACAGGGTGGAACACTGAAGCTTTCTTT. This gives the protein CASSIGTGWNTEAFF.

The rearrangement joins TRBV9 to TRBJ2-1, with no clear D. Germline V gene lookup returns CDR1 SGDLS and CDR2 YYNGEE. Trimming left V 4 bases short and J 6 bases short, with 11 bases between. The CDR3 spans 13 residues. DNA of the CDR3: TGTGCCAGCAGCTCTCTAAGTGGCAATGAGCAGTTCTTC. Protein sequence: CASSSLSGNEQFF.

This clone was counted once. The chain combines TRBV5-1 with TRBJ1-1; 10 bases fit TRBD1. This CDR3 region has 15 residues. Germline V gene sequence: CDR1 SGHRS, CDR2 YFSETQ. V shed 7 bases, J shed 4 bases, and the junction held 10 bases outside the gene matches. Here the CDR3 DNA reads TGCGCCAGCGGGTTCACGGGACAGGGGAGCACTGAAGCTTTCTTT. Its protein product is CASGFTGQGSTEAFF.

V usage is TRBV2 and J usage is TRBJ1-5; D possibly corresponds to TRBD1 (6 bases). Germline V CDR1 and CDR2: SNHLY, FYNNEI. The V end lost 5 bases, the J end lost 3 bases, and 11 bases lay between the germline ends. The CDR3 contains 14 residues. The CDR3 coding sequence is TGTGCCAGCAGTTGGGACAACATCAATCAGCCCCAGCATTTT. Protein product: CASSWDNINQPQHF.

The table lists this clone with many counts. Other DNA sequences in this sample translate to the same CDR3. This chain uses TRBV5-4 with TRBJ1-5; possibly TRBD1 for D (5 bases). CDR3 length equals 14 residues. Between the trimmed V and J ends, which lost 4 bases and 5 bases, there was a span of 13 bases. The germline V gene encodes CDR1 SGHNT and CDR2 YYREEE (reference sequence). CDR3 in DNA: TGTGCCAGCAGCCCGGGGGGGACTGATCAGCCCCAGCATTTT. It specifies CASSPGGTDQPQHF.

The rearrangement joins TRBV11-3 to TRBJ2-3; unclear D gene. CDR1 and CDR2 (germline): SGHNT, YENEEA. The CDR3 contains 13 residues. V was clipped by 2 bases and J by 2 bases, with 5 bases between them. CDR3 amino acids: CASSLLATDTQYF. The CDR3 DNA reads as TGTGCCAGCAGCTTACTGGCCACAGATACGCAGTATTTT.

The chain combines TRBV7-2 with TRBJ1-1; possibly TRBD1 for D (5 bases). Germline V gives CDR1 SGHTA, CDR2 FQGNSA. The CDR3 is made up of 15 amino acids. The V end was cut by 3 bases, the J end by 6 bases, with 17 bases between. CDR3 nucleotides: TGTGCCAGCAGCTTGGTGGCAGGGCCAAACTCTGAAGCTTTCTTT. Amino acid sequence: CASSLVAGPNSEAFF.

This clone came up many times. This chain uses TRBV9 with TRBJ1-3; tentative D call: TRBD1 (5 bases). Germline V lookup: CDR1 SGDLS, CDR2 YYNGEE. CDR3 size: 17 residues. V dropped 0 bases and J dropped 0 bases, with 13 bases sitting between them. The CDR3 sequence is CASSVAPTAYSGNTIYF. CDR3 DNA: TGTGCCAGCAGCGTAGCTCCGACAGCCTACTCTGGAAACACCATATATTTT. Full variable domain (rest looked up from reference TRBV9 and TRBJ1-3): DSGVTQTPKHLITATGQRVTLRCSPRSGDLSVYWYQQSLDQGLQFLIQYYNGEERAKGNILERFSAQQFPDLHSELNLSSLELGDSALYFCASSVAPTAYSGNTIYFGEGSWLTVV.

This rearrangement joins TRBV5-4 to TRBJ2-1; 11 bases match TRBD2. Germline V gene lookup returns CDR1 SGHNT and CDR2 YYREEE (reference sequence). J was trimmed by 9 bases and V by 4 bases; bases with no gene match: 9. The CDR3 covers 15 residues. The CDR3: CASSPTSGSGGEQFF. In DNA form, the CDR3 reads TGTGCCAGCAGCCCTACTAGCGGGAGTGGGGGTGAGCAGTTCTTC.

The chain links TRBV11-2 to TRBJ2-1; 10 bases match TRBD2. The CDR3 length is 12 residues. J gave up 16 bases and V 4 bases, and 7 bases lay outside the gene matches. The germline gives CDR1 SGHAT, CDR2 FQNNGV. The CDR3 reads CASSSPEREGFF. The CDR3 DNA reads TGTGCCAGCAGCTCTCCCGAGCGGGAGGGATTCTTC. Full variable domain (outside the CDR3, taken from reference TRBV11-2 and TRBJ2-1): EAGVAQSPRYKIIEKRQSVAFWCNPISGHATLYWYQQILGQGPKLLIQFQNNGVVDDSQLPKDRFSAERLKGVDSTLKIQPAKLEDSAVYLCASSSPEREGFFGPGTRLTVL.

This CDR3 is CASSGSYGTFLRGAFF. CDR3 DNA sequence: TGTGCCAGTAGCGGGTCGTACGGGACGTTTCTCAGGGGAGCTTTCTTT. The rearrangement uses TRBV19 and TRBJ1-1; D may be TRBD1 (6 bases). Trimming shortened V by 6 bases and J by 10 bases, and 27 bases separated the two germline ends. This CDR3 region has 16 residues. Germline loops: CDR1 LNHDA, CDR2 SQIVND (reference sequence).

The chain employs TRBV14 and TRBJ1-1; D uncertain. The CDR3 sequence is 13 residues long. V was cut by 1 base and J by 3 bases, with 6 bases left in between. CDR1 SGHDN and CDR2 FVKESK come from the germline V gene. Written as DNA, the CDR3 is TGTGCCAGCAGCCAAGTCGGGGACACTGAAGCTTTCTTT. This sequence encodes CASSQVGDTEAFF.

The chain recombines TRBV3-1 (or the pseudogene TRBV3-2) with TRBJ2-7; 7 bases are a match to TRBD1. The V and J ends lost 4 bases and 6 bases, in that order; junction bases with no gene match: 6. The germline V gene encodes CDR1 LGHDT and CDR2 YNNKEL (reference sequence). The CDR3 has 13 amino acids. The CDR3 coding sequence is TGTGCCAGCAGCCGACAGGGAGAAGGCGAGCAGTACTTC. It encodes CASSRQGEGEQYF.

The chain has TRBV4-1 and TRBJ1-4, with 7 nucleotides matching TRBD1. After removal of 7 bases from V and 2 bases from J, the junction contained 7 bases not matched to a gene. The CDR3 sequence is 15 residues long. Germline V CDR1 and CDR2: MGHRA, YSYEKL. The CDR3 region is CASTSDRVTNEKLFF. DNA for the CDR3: TGCGCCAGCACCTCAGACAGGGTTACTAATGAAAAACTGTTTTTT.

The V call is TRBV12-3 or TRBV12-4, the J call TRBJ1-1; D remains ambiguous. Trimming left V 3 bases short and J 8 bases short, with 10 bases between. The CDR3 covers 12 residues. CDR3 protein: CASSFSGREAFF. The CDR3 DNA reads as TGTGCCAGCAGTTTCAGCGGCAGGGAAGCTTTCTTT.

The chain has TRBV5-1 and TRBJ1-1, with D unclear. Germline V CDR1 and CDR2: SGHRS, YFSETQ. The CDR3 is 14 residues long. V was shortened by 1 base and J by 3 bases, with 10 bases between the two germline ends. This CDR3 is CASSLLSGYTEAFF. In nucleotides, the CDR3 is TGCGCCAGCAGCTTGCTATCGGGTTACACTGAAGCTTTCTTT. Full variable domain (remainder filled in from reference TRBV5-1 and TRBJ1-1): KAGVTQTPRYLIKTRGQQVTLSCSPISGHRSVSWYQQTPGQGLQFLFEYFSETQRNKGNFPGRFSGRQFSNSRSEMNVSTLELGDSALYLCASSLLSGYTEAFFGQGTRLTVV.

The CDR3 sequence: CASSFPTGNYGYTF. The DNA for the CDR3 is TGTGCCAGCAGCTTCCCGACGGGGAACTATGGCTACACCTTC. The chain uses TRBV7-9 and TRBJ1-2; D not resolved. The CDR3 sequence is 14 residues long. Germline CDR1 is SEHNR and CDR2 is FQNEAQ (reference sequence). Deletions cut 3 bases from V and 2 bases from J, with 10 bases between.

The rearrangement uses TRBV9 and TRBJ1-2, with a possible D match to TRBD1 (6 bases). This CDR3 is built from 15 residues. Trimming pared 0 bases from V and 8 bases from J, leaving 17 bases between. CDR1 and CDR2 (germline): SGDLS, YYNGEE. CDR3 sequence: CASSVDRLSRGGYTF. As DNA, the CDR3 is TGTGCCAGCAGCGTAGATAGGTTATCCAGGGGAGGCTACACCTTC.

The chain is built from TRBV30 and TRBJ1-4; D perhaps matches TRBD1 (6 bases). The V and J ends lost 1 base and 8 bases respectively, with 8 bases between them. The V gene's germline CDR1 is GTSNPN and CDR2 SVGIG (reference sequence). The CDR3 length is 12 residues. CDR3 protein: CAWSGQGEKLFF. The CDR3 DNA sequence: TGTGCCTGGAGTGGGCAGGGGGAAAAACTGTTTTTT.

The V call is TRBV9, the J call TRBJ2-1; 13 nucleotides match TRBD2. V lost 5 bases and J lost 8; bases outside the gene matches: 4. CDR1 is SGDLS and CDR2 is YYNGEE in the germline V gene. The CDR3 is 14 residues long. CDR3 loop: CASRRTSGSDEQFF. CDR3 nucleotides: TGTGCCAGCAGGCGGACTAGCGGGAGCGATGAGCAGTTCTTC.

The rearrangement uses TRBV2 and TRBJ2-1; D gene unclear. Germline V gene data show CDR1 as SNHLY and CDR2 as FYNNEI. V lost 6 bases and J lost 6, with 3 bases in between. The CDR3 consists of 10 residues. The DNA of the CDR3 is TGTGCCAGCAGGGCCAATGAGCAGTTCTTC. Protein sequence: CASRANEQFF. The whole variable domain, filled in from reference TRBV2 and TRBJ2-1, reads EPEVTQTPSHQVTQMGQEVILRCVPISNHLYFYWYRQILGQKVEFLVSFYNNEISEKSEIFDDQFSVERPDGSNFTLKIRSTKLEDSAMYFCASRANEQFFGPGTRLTVL.

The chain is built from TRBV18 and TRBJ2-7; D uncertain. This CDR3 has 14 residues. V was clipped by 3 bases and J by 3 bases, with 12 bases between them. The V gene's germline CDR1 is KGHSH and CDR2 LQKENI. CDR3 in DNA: TGTGCCAGCTCACCTCTTGACAATAACTACGAGCAGTACTTC. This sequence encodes CASSPLDNNYEQYF.

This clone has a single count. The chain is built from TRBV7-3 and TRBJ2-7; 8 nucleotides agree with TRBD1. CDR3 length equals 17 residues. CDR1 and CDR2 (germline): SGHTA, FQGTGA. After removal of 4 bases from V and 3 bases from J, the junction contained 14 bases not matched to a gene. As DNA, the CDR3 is TGTGCCAGCAGCTCAGAACCCAGGACAGGGATAATCTACGAGCAGTACTTC. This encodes CASSSEPRTGIIYEQYF.

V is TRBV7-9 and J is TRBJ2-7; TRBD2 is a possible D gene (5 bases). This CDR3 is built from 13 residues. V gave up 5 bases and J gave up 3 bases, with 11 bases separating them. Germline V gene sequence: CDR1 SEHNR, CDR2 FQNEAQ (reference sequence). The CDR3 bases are TGTGCCAGCAGCCCGGGATCTATCTACGAGCAGTACTTC. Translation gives CASSPGSIYEQYF.

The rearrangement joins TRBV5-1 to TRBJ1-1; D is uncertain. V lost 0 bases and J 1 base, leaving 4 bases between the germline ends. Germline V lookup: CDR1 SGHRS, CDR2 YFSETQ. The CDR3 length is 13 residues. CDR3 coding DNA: TGCGCCAGCAGCTTGGCCTGGAACACTGAAGCTTTCTTT. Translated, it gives CASSLAWNTEAFF.

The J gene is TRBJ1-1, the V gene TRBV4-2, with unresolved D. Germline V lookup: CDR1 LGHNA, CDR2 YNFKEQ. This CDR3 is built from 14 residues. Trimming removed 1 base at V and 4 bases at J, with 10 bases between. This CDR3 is CASSQGREVTEAFF. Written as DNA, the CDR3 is TGTGCCAGCAGCCAAGGTCGGGAGGTCACTGAAGCTTTCTTT.